The rows below give T cell receptor beta chains drawn from one sample of a study of T-cell memory formation after mild COVID-19. TCRdb itself ran the 5' RACE reads through MiXCR, one entry per CDR3 protein. Among under 550,000 distinct CDR3 sequences listed, about a sixth were seen once. Sequencing was carried out using PBMCs or a T cell subset sorted from them (not recorded which). The receptors shown here come from a man aged 18 to 30 who had mild COVID-19 (a few samples of this study predate the infection). Cell type and time point are not known. CDR3s include the opening cysteine and the closing phenylalanine or tryptophan. The order of the fields is D gene, CDR3 length, V gene, J gene, clone size, CDR3 DNA, CDR3 protein. The D gene is left open where the match is weak. Clone size is not always given. Where it is, it says once, few, many or a class for expanded clones.

D gene: NA; CDR3 length: 15; V gene: TRBV6-5; J gene: TRBJ2-5; clone size: few; CDR3 DNA: TGTGCCAGCAGTTACTCAGGGTGGAATGGAGAGACCCAGTACTTC; CDR3 protein: CASSYSGWNGETQYF
D gene: NA; CDR3 length: 14; V gene: TRBV27; J gene: TRBJ2-3; clone size: few; CDR3 DNA: TGTGCCAGCAGTTTGGCGTTTAGGGGGGGTACGCAGTATTTT; CDR3 protein: CASSLAFRGGTQYF
D gene: NA; CDR3 length: 15; V gene: TRBV3-1; J gene: TRBJ2-5; clone size: few; CDR3 DNA: TGTGCCAGCAGTCAGCGTACCGGGGGCGAAGAGACCCAGTACTTC; CDR3 protein: CASSQRTGGEETQYF
D gene: TRBD2; CDR3 length: 15; V gene: TRBV20-1; J gene: TRBJ2-5; clone size: NA; CDR3 DNA: TGCGGCACGGCGACCAGCGGGGGGGCCTGGGAGACCCAGTACTTC; CDR3 protein: CGTATSGGAWETQYF
D gene: TRBD1; CDR3 length: 15; V gene: TRBV7-2; J gene: TRBJ1-6; clone size: few; CDR3 DNA: TGTGCCAGCAGCTCCTCGACAGGGGCCGATTCACCCCTCCACTTT; CDR3 protein: CASSSSTGADSPLHF
D gene: TRBD2; CDR3 length: 18; V gene: TRBV4-2; J gene: TRBJ2-5; clone size: NA; CDR3 DNA: TGTGCCAGCAGCCAGGGGACTAGCGGGGGCCCTTTACAAGAGACCCAGTACTTC; CDR3 protein: CASSQGTSGGPLQETQYF
D gene: TRBD2; CDR3 length: 16; V gene: TRBV7-8; J gene: TRBJ2-2; clone size: few; CDR3 DNA: TGTGCCAGCAGCCAAGGAGCGGGGGCGAACACCGGGGAGCTGTTTTTT; CDR3 protein: CASSQGAGANTGELFF
D gene: TRBD1; CDR3 length: 14; V gene: TRBV7-2; J gene: TRBJ1-1; clone size: NA; CDR3 DNA: TGTGCCAGCAGGATGGGACAGGGATACACTGAAGCTTTCTTT; CDR3 protein: CASRMGQGYTEAFF
D gene: NA; CDR3 length: 14; V gene: TRBV7-2; J gene: TRBJ1-1; clone size: many; CDR3 DNA: TGTGCCAGCAGCCCACAGGGTAGGAGGACTGAAGCTTTCTTT; CDR3 protein: CASSPQGRRTEAFF
D gene: TRBD2; CDR3 length: 14; V gene: TRBV7-2; J gene: TRBJ2-3; clone size: NA; CDR3 DNA: TGTGCCAGCAGCTTAGCGGGGGGGGAAGATACGCAGTATTTT; CDR3 protein: CASSLAGGEDTQYF
D gene: TRBD1; CDR3 length: 18; V gene: TRBV4-2; J gene: TRBJ1-1; clone size: NA; CDR3 DNA: TGTGCCAGCAGCCAAGATCGACAGGGCTTGCTAACCAACACTGAAGCTTTCTTT; CDR3 protein: CASSQDRQGLLTNTEAFF
D gene: NA; CDR3 length: 14; V gene: TRBV7-9; J gene: TRBJ2-2; clone size: few; CDR3 DNA: TGTGCCATCTACTTCGGAGGGGGAACCGGGGAGCTGTTTTTT; CDR3 protein: CAIYFGGGTGELFF
D gene: TRBD1; CDR3 length: 14; V gene: TRBV12-3/TRBV12-4; J gene: TRBJ1-5; clone size: many; CDR3 DNA: TGTGCCAGCAGTGGCACAGGGGGCGATCAGCCCCAGCATTTT; CDR3 protein: CASSGTGGDQPQHF
D gene: NA; CDR3 length: 15; V gene: TRBV4-3; J gene: TRBJ1-2; clone size: NA; CDR3 DNA: TGCGCCAGCAGCCAAGATTCTTCATACAGTTATGGCTACACCTTC; CDR3 protein: CASSQDSSYSYGYTF
D gene: NA; CDR3 length: 15; V gene: TRBV2; J gene: TRBJ2-7; clone size: NA; CDR3 DNA: TGTGCCAGCAGTATGTACAGGAGCGTCTCCTACGAGCAGTACTTC; CDR3 protein: CASSMYRSVSYEQYF
D gene: NA; CDR3 length: 16; V gene: TRBV6-6; J gene: TRBJ2-1; clone size: few; CDR3 DNA: TGTGCCAGCAGTACTCCACCCGGGGGACAGCTCAATGAGCAGTTCTTC; CDR3 protein: CASSTPPGGQLNEQFF
D gene: NA; CDR3 length: 13; V gene: TRBV20-1; J gene: TRBJ2-1; clone size: NA; CDR3 DNA: TGCAGTGCTAGACCGGGACCCTACAATGAGCAGTTCTTC; CDR3 protein: CSARPGPYNEQFF
D gene: TRBD1; CDR3 length: 13; V gene: TRBV5-1; J gene: TRBJ2-2; clone size: many; CDR3 DNA: TGCGCCAGCAGCTCCCAGGGGGCCGGGGAGCTGTTTTTT; CDR3 protein: CASSSQGAGELFF
D gene: NA; CDR3 length: 12; V gene: TRBV12-3/TRBV12-4; J gene: TRBJ1-2; clone size: few; CDR3 DNA: TGTGCCAGCACCACCACTATCCGTAGCTACACCTTC; CDR3 protein: CASTTTIRSYTF
D gene: TRBD1; CDR3 length: 15; V gene: TRBV5-1; J gene: TRBJ1-3; clone size: NA; CDR3 DNA: TGCGCCAGCAGCTTGGCCCCAGGGGGTGGAAACACCATATATTTT; CDR3 protein: CASSLAPGGGNTIYF
D gene: TRBD1; CDR3 length: 15; V gene: TRBV28; J gene: TRBJ2-7; clone size: NA; CDR3 DNA: TGTGCCAGCAGTTCTCCGGGACAGGCACTTTACGAGCAGTACTTC; CDR3 protein: CASSSPGQALYEQYF
D gene: NA; CDR3 length: 12; V gene: TRBV5-5; J gene: TRBJ1-2; clone size: NA; CDR3 DNA: TGTGCCAGCAGTTCCCGGGATCCTGGCTACACCTTC; CDR3 protein: CASSSRDPGYTF